The present T cell receptor (beta chain) was sequenced within a study of shared clonotypes between healthy human individuals. In its sample, this clone was seen once. Its matching antigen is unknown. Naive CD8 cells comprised CD45RO-negative, CCR7-positively selected cells, excluding terminally differentiated effector memory CD45RA+ cells. All of the donors resided in Nashville, Tennessee, and each was a Caucasian adult. Study conclusions and caveats: Larger richness was generally estimated for naive than memory subsets.

CDR1 is MNHNY, CDR2 SVGAGI, per germline (reference sequence). The germline V and J ends were trimmed by 0 bases and 0 bases, with 9 bases remaining between them. The CDR3 loop spans 15 amino acids. Each subset's genomic DNA was split evenly across several immunoSEQ plates. When replicate PCRs were run on sorted subsets, they used about 220 ng DNA, 28,000 or so T cell genomes. The data were produced by immunoSEQ multiplex PCR, yet TCRdb's version contains in-frame clones alone and is incomplete. In the table there are about 2.2 million clones, approximately 94% of which are singletons. This TCR was sampled from a man younger than 30 in good health. Some clones in this sample may be carry-over from other donors' samples. The chain carries TRBV6-6 and TRBJ2-7, with D uncertain. The sequencing input was naive CD8+ T cells from PBMCs. Written as DNA, the CDR3 is TGTGCCAGCAGTTACTCGTATTTCAGCTCCTACGAGCAGTACTTC. Amino acid sequence: CASSYSYFSSYEQYF.